This TCR beta chain was sequenced during a study of T cell changes during pregnancy in multiple sclerosis. CDR1 and CDR2 from the germline V gene are SGHTA and FQGNSA. The CDR3 loop spans 15 amino acids. V lost 1 base, J lost 5 bases, and 6 bases stayed unmatched. Some clones are missing from TCRdb's copy, which holds only in-frame ones; the method was immunoSEQ multiplex PCR. The sample records 56,000 or so clones, 85% to 95% being singletons. The origin of this receptor is a female donor with multiple sclerosis, enrolled in a pregnancy study. The V gene is TRBV7-2, the J gene TRBJ1-1, with 8 bases identical to TRBD1. This material consisted of CD4+ T cells from peripheral blood mononuclear cells, taken in the third trimester of pregnancy. The CDR3 DNA reads as TGTGCCAGCAGCTTAGACGGACAGGGTTGGACTGAAGCTTTCTTT. Translated, it gives CASSLDGQGWTEAFF.